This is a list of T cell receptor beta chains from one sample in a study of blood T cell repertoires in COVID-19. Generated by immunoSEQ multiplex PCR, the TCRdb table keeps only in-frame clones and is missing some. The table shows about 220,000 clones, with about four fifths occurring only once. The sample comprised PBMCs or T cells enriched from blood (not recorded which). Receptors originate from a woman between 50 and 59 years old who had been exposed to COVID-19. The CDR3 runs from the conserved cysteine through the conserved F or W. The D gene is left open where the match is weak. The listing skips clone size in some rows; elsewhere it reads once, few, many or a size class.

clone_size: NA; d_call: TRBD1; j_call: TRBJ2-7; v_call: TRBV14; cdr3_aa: CASSQATGTGKDYEQYF; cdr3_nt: TGTGCCAGCAGCCAAGCTACCGGGACAGGGAAAGATTACGAGCAGTACTTC
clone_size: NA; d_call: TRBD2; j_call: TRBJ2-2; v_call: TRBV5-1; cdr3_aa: CASSGTSGVGELFF; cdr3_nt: TGCGCCAGCAGTGGGACTAGCGGGGTCGGGGAGCTGTTTTTT
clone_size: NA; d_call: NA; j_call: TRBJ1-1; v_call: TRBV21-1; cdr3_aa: CASRVRADSPSGNRMLKAFF; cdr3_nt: TGTGCCAGCAGAGTGAGAGCAGACAGCCCCTCAGGTAATCGAATGTTAAAAGCTTTCTTT
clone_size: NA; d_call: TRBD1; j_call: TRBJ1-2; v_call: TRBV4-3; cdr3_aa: CASSPRTGGVDGYTF; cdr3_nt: TGCGCCAGCAGCCCCCGGACAGGGGGAGTGGATGGCTACACCTTC
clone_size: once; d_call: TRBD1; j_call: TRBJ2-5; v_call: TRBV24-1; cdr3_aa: CATSDGGQGQETQYF; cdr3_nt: TGTGCCACCAGTGATGGGGGACAGGGTCAAGAGACCCAGTACTTC
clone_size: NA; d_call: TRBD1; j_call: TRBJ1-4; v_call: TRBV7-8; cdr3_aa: CASSLAQGQGHEKLFF; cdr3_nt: TGTGCCAGCAGCTTAGCGCAGGGACAGGGTCATGAAAAACTGTTTTTT
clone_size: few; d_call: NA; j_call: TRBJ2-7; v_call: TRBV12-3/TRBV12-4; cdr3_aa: CASSLVQAYEQYF; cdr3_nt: TGTGCCAGCAGTTTAGTACAGGCCTACGAGCAGTACTTC
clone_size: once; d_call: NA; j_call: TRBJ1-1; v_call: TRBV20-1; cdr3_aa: CSAAGALPAFF; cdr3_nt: TGCAGTGCGGCTGGGGCTCTTCCCGCTTTCTTT
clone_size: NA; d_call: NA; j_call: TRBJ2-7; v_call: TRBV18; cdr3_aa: CASSPRGGYEQYF; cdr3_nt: TGTGCCAGCTCACCGAGGGGAGGCTACGAGCAGTACTTC
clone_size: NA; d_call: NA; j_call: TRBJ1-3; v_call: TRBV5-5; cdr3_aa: CASSPSQEVISGNTIYF; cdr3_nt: TGTGCCAGCAGCCCCTCGCAAGAGGTAATTTCTGGAAACACCATATATTTT
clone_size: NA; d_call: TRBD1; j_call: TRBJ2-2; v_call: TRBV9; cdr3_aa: CASSVVTGAGELFF; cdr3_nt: TGTGCCAGCAGCGTAGTCACAGGGGCCGGGGAGCTGTTTTTT
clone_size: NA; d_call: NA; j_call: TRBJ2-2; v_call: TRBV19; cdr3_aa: CASSPGQFPNTGELFF; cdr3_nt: TGTGCCAGTAGTCCCGGACAGTTTCCGAACACCGGGGAGCTGTTTTTT
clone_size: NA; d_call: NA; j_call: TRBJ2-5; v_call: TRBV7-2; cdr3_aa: CASSSFQGETQYF; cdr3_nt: TGTGCCAGCAGCTCATTCCAGGGAGAGACCCAGTACTTC
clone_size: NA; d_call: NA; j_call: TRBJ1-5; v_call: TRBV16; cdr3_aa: CASSQFGGDQPQHF; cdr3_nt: TGTGCCAGCAGCCAATTCGGCGGTGATCAGCCCCAGCATTTT
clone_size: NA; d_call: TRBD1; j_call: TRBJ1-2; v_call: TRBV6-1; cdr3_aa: CASSEADRGYGYTF; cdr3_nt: TGTGCCAGCAGTGAGGCCGACAGGGGCTATGGCTACACCTTC
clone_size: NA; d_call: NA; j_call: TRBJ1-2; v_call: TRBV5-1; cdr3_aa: CASAPEAYGYTF; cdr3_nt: TGCGCCAGCGCACCCGAGGCCTATGGCTACACCTTC
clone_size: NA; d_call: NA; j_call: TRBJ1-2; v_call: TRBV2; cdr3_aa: CASSPKVGSIYGYTF; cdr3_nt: TGTGCCAGCAGCCCGAAAGTGGGCAGCATCTATGGCTACACCTTC
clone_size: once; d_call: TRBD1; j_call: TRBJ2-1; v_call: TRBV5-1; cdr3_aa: CASRLRQGSSYNEQFF; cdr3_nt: TGCGCCAGCAGACTCAGACAGGGAAGCTCCTACAATGAGCAGTTCTTC
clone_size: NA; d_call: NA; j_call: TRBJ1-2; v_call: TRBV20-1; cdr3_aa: CSASYTGSIYGYTF; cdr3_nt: TGCAGTGCTAGTTATACAGGATCAATATATGGCTACACCTTC
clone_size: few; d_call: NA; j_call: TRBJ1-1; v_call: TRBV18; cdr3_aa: CASSPDIQMNTEAFF; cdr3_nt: TGTGCCAGCTCACCAGATATACAGATGAACACTGAAGCTTTCTTT
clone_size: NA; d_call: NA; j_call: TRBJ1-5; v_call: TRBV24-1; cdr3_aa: CATSADSLMGNQPQHF; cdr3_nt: TGTGCCACCAGTGCCGACAGCCTTATGGGCAATCAGCCCCAGCATTTT
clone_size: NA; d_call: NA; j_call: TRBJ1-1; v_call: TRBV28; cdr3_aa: CASSLIRGNTEAFF; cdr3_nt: TGTGCCAGCAGTTTGATCAGGGGGAACACTGAAGCTTTCTTT
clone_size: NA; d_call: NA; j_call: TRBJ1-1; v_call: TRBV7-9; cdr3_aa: CASSFTPGAEAFF; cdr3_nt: TGTGCCAGCAGCTTCACCCCCGGGGCTGAAGCTTTCTTT
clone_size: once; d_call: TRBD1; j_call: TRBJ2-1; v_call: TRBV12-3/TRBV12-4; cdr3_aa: CASSRDRGNEQFF; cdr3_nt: TGTGCCAGCAGCCGTGACAGGGGAAATGAGCAGTTCTTC
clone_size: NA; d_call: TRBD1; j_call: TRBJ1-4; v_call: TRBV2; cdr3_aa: CASGGQGAREKLFF; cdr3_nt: TGTGCCAGCGGGGGACAGGGGGCTCGGGAAAAACTGTTTTTT
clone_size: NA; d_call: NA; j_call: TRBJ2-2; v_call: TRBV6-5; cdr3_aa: CASRPGGGGGELFF; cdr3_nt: TGTGCCAGCAGGCCTGGTGGGGGCGGCGGGGAGCTGTTTTTT
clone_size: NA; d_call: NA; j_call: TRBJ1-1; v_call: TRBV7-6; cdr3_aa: CASSFQGPNTEAFF; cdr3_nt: TGTGCCAGCAGCTTTCAGGGGCCGAACACTGAAGCTTTCTTT
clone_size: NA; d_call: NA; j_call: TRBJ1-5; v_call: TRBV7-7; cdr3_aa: CASSLVEPGVGNNQPQHF; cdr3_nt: TGTGCCAGCAGCTTAGTCGAACCGGGGGTCGGAAACAATCAGCCCCAGCATTTT
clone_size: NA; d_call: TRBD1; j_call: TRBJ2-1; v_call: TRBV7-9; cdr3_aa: CAIRGTGGVYDEQFF; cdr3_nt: TGTGCCATCCGTGGGACAGGGGGCGTATACGATGAGCAGTTCTTC
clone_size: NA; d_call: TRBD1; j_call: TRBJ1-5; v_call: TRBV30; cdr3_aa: CAWSLTGVEQPQHF; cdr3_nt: TGTGCCTGGAGTTTGACAGGGGTGGAACAGCCCCAGCATTTT
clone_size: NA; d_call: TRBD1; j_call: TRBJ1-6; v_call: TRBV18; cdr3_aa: CASSPATGGYSPLHF; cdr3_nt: TGTGCCAGCTCCCCTGCTACAGGGGGGTACTCACCCCTCCACTTT
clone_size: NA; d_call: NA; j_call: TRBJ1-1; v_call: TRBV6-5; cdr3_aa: CASSWGGNPEAFF; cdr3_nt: TGTGCCAGCAGTTGGGGAGGGAACCCTGAAGCTTTCTTT
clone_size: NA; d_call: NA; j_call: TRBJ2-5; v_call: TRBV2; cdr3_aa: CACRGFGETQYF; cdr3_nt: TGTGCCTGCCGGGGGTTTGGAGAGACCCAGTACTTC
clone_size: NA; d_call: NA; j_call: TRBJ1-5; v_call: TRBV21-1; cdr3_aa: CASSKWDRARRAWDQPQHF; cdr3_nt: TGTGCCAGCAGCAAATGGGACAGGGCGCGGAGGGCTTGGGATCAGCCCCAGCATTTT
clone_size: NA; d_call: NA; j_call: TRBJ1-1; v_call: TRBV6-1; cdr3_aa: CASSEGRHTEAFF; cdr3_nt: TGTGCCAGCAGTGAGGGGAGACACACTGAAGCTTTCTTT
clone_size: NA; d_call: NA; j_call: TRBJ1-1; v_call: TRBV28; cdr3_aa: CASSSPGGTEAFF; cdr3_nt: TGTGCCAGCAGCAGTCCGGGGGGCACTGAAGCTTTCTTT
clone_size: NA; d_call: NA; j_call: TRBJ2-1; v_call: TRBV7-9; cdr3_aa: CASSGTSHRRNEQFF; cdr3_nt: TGTGCCAGCAGCGGGACATCTCATAGGAGGAATGAGCAGTTCTTC
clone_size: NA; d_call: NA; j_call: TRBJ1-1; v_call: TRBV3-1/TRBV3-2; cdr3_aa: CASSQGQIGEAFF; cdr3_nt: TGTGCCAGCAGCCAAGGACAGATAGGTGAAGCTTTCTTT
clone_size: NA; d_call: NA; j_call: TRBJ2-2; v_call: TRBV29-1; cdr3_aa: CSVEEQGSPAGELFF; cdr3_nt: TGCAGCGTTGAAGAGCAGGGCTCTCCCGCCGGGGAGCTGTTTTTT
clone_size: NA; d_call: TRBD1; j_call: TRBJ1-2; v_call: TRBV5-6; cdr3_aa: CASSTLQGQGLYTF; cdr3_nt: TGTGCCAGCAGCACCCTCCAAGGACAGGGTCTCTACACCTTC
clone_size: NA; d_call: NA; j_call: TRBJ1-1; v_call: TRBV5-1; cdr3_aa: CASSFSGRMQGVNTEAFF; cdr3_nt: TGCGCCAGCAGCTTTTCCGGACGTATGCAAGGGGTGAACACTGAAGCTTTCTTT
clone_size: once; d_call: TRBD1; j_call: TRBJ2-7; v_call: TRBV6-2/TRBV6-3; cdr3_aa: CASSYTGTASEQYF; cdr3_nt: TGTGCCAGCAGTTACACCGGGACAGCATCCGAGCAGTACTTC
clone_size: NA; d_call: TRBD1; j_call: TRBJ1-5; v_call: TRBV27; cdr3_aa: CASSYRGYSNQPQHF; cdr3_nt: TGTGCCAGCAGTTACAGGGGGTATAGCAATCAGCCCCAGCATTTT
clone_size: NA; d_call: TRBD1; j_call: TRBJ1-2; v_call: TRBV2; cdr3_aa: CASRTGGTGYTF; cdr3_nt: TGTGCCAGCCGGACAGGGGGGACGGGCTACACCTTC
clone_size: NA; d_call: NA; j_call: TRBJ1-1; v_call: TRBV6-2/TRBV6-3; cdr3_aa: CASSYSDSLEAFF; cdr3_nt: TGTGCCAGCAGTTACTCGGACAGCCTTGAAGCTTTCTTT
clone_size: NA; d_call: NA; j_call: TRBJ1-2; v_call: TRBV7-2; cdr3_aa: CASSLRWGPGYTF; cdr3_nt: TGTGCCAGCAGCTTACGCTGGGGGCCTGGCTACACCTTC
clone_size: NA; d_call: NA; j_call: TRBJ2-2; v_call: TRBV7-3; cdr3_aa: CASSPQATRNTGELFF; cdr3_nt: TGTGCCAGCAGCCCCCAGGCGACTAGAAACACCGGGGAGCTGTTTTTT
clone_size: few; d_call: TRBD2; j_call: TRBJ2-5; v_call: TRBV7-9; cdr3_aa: CASSIPGLAKTQYF; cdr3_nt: TGTGCCAGCAGCATTCCGGGACTAGCCAAGACCCAGTACTTC
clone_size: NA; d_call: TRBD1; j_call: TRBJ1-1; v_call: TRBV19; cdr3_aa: CASSRDRGYGFTEAFF; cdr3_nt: TGTGCCAGTAGTCGGGACAGGGGGTATGGGTTCACTGAAGCTTTCTTT
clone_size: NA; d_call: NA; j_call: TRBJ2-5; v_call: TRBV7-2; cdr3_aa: CASSPTDSSGETQYF; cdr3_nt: TGTGCCAGCAGCCCCACGGACTCCTCAGGAGAGACCCAGTACTTC